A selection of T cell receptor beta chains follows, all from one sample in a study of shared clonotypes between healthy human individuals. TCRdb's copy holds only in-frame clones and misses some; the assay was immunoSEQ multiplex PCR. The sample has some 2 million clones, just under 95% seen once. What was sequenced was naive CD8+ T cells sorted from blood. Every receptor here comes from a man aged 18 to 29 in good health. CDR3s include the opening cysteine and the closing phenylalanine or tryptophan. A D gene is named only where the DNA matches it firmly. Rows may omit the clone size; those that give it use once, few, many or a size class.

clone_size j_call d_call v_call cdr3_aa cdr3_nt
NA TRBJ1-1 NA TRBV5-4 CASSLWPLRLVTEAFF TGTGCCAGCAGCCTCTGGCCTCTTCGTCTGGTCACTGAAGCTTTCTTT
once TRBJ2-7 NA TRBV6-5 CASSLTGTGTYEQYF TGTGCCAGCAGTCTAACCGGGACGGGGACCTACGAGCAGTACTTC
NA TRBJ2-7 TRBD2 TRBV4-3 CASSQVRGSSYEQYF TGCGCCAGCAGCCAAGTGCGGGGGAGCTCCTACGAGCAGTACTTC
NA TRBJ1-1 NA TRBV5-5 CASSSQADLIYPEAFF TGTGCCAGCAGCTCCCAGGCCGATCTCATATATCCTGAAGCTTTCTTT
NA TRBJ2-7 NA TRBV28 CASSSPREGNSYEQYF TGTGCCAGCAGTTCCCCCCGTGAGGGGAACTCCTACGAGCAGTACTTC
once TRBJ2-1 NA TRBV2 CASTNSFDEQFF TGTGCCAGCACTAATTCGTTTGATGAGCAGTTCTTC
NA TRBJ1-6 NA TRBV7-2 CASSRSLSSYNSPLHF TGTGCCAGCAGCCGATCCCTAAGCTCCTATAATTCACCCCTCCACTTT
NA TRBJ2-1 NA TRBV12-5 CASGSRQVAGSYNEQFF TGTGCTAGTGGTTCCCGACAGGTGGCTGGGTCCTACAATGAGCAGTTCTTC
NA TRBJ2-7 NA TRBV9 CASSPGPQEIYEQYF TGTGCCAGCAGCCCCGGGCCCCAAGAAATCTACGAGCAGTACTTC
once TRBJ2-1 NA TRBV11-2 CASSLRSEGDEQFF TGTGCCAGCAGCTTAAGGTCGGAAGGGGATGAGCAGTTCTTC